These T cell receptor beta chains were read from a single sample in a study of OX40 agonist ivuxolimab in advanced cancers. Assay: immunoSEQ multiplex PCR; the TCRdb copy retains only in-frame clones and omits some. The sample contains tens of thousands of clones, more than 90% of which appear only once. The sample here was CD4+ or CD8+ T cells sorted from blood, taken in a trial of the OX40 agonist ivuxolimab. These TCRs come from an adult with an advanced solid tumor such as melanoma, head and neck, liver or kidney cancer. Both conserved end residues are part of each CDR3. Fields, in order: CDR3 protein, CDR3 DNA, clone size, D gene, J gene, V gene. The D gene is left open where the match is weak. The size of a clone is reported for some rows only, either as once, few or many, or as a class for expanded clones.

CDR3aa: CARETTYQETQYF
CDR3nt: TGTGCCAGGGAAACGACGTACCAAGAGACCCAGTACTTC
abundance: -
d_gene: -
j_gene: TRBJ2-5
v_gene: TRBV7-9

CDR3aa: CASSQDLASEQETQYF
CDR3nt: TGTGCCAGCAGCCAAGATCTGGCTAGCGAACAAGAGACCCAGTACTTC
abundance: -
d_gene: -
j_gene: TRBJ2-5
v_gene: TRBV4-2

CDR3aa: CASSLRAGAGVKNEQFF
CDR3nt: TGTGCCAGCAGCTTGAGGGCTGGAGCGGGAGTAAAGAATGAGCAGTTCTTC
abundance: -
d_gene: TRBD2
j_gene: TRBJ2-1
v_gene: TRBV7-9

CDR3aa: CAIREQGSGEQYF
CDR3nt: TGTGCCATCAGGGAACAGGGGTCGGGTGAGCAGTACTTC
abundance: -
d_gene: TRBD1
j_gene: TRBJ2-7
v_gene: TRBV10-3

CDR3aa: CASSLWAGGRGYTF
CDR3nt: TGTGCCAGCAGTTTATGGGCAGGGGGCCGCGGCTACACCTTC
abundance: few
d_gene: TRBD1
j_gene: TRBJ1-2
v_gene: TRBV27

CDR3aa: CASSRDTEAFF
CDR3nt: TGTGCCAGCTCACGGGACACTGAAGCTTTCTTT
abundance: -
d_gene: -
j_gene: TRBJ1-1
v_gene: TRBV18

CDR3aa: CASSVVGGAQFF
CDR3nt: TGTGCCAGCAGTGTGGTGGGAGGGGCGCAGTTCTTC
abundance: -
d_gene: TRBD2
j_gene: TRBJ2-1
v_gene: TRBV2

CDR3aa: CASSPVGAGEQYF
CDR3nt: TGTGCCAGCTCACCCGTTGGGGCAGGCGAGCAGTACTTC
abundance: once
d_gene: -
j_gene: TRBJ2-7
v_gene: TRBV18

CDR3aa: CASSLRAGAGETQYF
CDR3nt: TGTGCCAGCAGCTTGAGGGCTGGTGCGGGGGAGACCCAGTACTTC
abundance: -
d_gene: -
j_gene: TRBJ2-5
v_gene: TRBV7-2

CDR3aa: CASSLVGAGVTYEQYF
CDR3nt: TGTGCCAGCAGCTTGGTTGGGGCGGGGGTCACCTACGAGCAGTACTTC
abundance: -
d_gene: TRBD2
j_gene: TRBJ2-7
v_gene: TRBV5-6

CDR3aa: CASSATATSGRTDTQYF
CDR3nt: TGTGCCAGCAGCGCAACAGCAACTAGCGGACGCACAGATACGCAGTATTTT
abundance: once
d_gene: TRBD2
j_gene: TRBJ2-3
v_gene: TRBV9

CDR3aa: CASSSPGGWTEAFF
CDR3nt: TGTGCCAGCAGTTCACCGGGGGGTTGGACTGAAGCTTTCTTT
abundance: -
d_gene: -
j_gene: TRBJ1-1
v_gene: TRBV28

CDR3aa: CASSVDVTSDYEQYF
CDR3nt: TGTGCCAGCAGCGTAGATGTGACTAGCGACTACGAGCAGTACTTC
abundance: -
d_gene: TRBD2
j_gene: TRBJ2-7
v_gene: TRBV9

CDR3aa: CASSLPGRVETQYF
CDR3nt: TGTGCCAGCAGCTTACCGGGCCGGGTAGAGACCCAGTACTTC
abundance: -
d_gene: -
j_gene: TRBJ2-5
v_gene: TRBV11-3

CDR3aa: CASSSGSGGNQPQHF
CDR3nt: TGTGCCAGCAGTTCGGGTTCCGGGGGCAATCAGCCCCAGCATTTT
abundance: -
d_gene: -
j_gene: TRBJ1-5
v_gene: TRBV6-6

CDR3aa: CASKGSGAYNEQFF
CDR3nt: TGTGCCAGTAAGGGCAGCGGAGCCTACAATGAGCAGTTCTTC
abundance: -
d_gene: -
j_gene: TRBJ2-1
v_gene: TRBV19

CDR3aa: CASSPRAGTFQETQYF
CDR3nt: TGTGCCAGCAGCCCCCGGGCAGGGACTTTCCAAGAGACCCAGTACTTC
abundance: -
d_gene: -
j_gene: TRBJ2-5
v_gene: TRBV7-2

CDR3aa: CASSLQSEAIYF
CDR3nt: TGTGCCAGCAGTCTCCAGTCCGAAGCCATATATTTT
abundance: -
d_gene: -
j_gene: TRBJ1-3
v_gene: TRBV6-5

CDR3aa: CASTGTSGLVRQQYF
CDR3nt: TGTGCCAGCACCGGGACTAGCGGCCTTGTCCGACAGCAGTACTTC
abundance: once
d_gene: TRBD2
j_gene: TRBJ2-5
v_gene: TRBV6-4

CDR3aa: CASSSPGIKGNHPQHF
CDR3nt: TGTGCCAGCAGTTCCCCTGGGATCAAGGGCAATCATCCCCAGCATTTT
abundance: -
d_gene: -
j_gene: TRBJ1-5
v_gene: TRBV2

CDR3aa: CASSLAVGPYNEQFF
CDR3nt: TGTGCTAGCAGCTTAGCAGTTGGGCCATACAATGAGCAGTTCTTC
abundance: -
d_gene: -
j_gene: TRBJ2-1
v_gene: TRBV7-7

CDR3aa: CASSLDRDTQYF
CDR3nt: TGTGCCAGCAGCTTAGACCGAGATACGCAGTATTTT
abundance: -
d_gene: -
j_gene: TRBJ2-3
v_gene: TRBV7-9

CDR3aa: CASSEGLAGPDTQYF
CDR3nt: TGTGCCAGCAGTGAAGGCCTAGCGGGACCAGATACGCAGTATTTT
abundance: -
d_gene: TRBD2
j_gene: TRBJ2-3
v_gene: TRBV2

CDR3aa: CASSSDYIVNEQFF
CDR3nt: TGTGCCAGCAGCTCAGACTACATAGTGAATGAGCAGTTCTTC
abundance: -
d_gene: -
j_gene: TRBJ2-1
v_gene: TRBV7-2

CDR3aa: CASRLAGTNEQFF
CDR3nt: TGCGCCAGCAGGCTAGCGGGGACCAATGAGCAGTTCTTC
abundance: -
d_gene: TRBD2
j_gene: TRBJ2-1
v_gene: TRBV10-2

CDR3aa: CASSWGEGVEQYF
CDR3nt: TGTGCCAGCAGCTGGGGAGAGGGAGTCGAGCAGTACTTC
abundance: -
d_gene: -
j_gene: TRBJ2-7
v_gene: TRBV11-3

CDR3aa: CASSQGVNTQYF
CDR3nt: TGTGCCAGCTCCCAAGGGGTTAATACGCAGTATTTT
abundance: -
d_gene: -
j_gene: TRBJ2-3
v_gene: TRBV28

CDR3aa: CAWSRGTDNSPLHF
CDR3nt: TGTGCCTGGAGTAGGGGGACAGATAATTCACCCCTCCACTTT
abundance: -
d_gene: TRBD1
j_gene: TRBJ1-6
v_gene: TRBV30

CDR3aa: CASSYSKGANTEAFF
CDR3nt: TGTGCCAGCAGTTACTCGAAGGGAGCGAACACTGAAGCTTTCTTT
abundance: -
d_gene: -
j_gene: TRBJ1-1
v_gene: TRBV6-5

CDR3aa: CAWSGIAQGGTQYF
CDR3nt: TGTGCCTGGAGTGGCATAGCACAGGGGGGGACCCAGTACTTC
abundance: -
d_gene: TRBD1
j_gene: TRBJ2-5
v_gene: TRBV30

CDR3aa: CASSEHGQVKGYGYTF
CDR3nt: TGTGCCAGCAGTGAGCATGGGCAAGTCAAGGGCTATGGCTACACCTTC
abundance: -
d_gene: -
j_gene: TRBJ1-2
v_gene: TRBV6-1

CDR3aa: CASSSSVNSYNEQFF
CDR3nt: TGCGCCAGCAGTTCGTCGGTGAACTCCTACAATGAGCAGTTCTTC
abundance: -
d_gene: -
j_gene: TRBJ2-1
v_gene: TRBV4-1

CDR3aa: CASSPNLRDTRNYGYTF
CDR3nt: TGTGCCAGCAGCCCGAACCTCCGGGACACTAGGAACTATGGCTACACCTTC
abundance: -
d_gene: -
j_gene: TRBJ1-2
v_gene: TRBV11-2

CDR3aa: CASSPGTSGYEQYF
CDR3nt: TGTGCCAGCTCACCGGGGACTAGCGGGTACGAGCAGTACTTC
abundance: once
d_gene: TRBD2
j_gene: TRBJ2-7
v_gene: TRBV18

CDR3aa: CASSEGQGNQPQHF
CDR3nt: TGTGCCAGCAGTGAGGGACAGGGCAATCAGCCCCAGCATTTT
abundance: once
d_gene: TRBD1
j_gene: TRBJ1-5
v_gene: TRBV6-6

CDR3aa: CASSSMTRAPGTEAFF
CDR3nt: TGCGCCAGCAGCTCAATGACCCGGGCCCCCGGGACTGAAGCTTTCTTT
abundance: few
d_gene: -
j_gene: TRBJ1-1
v_gene: TRBV23-1

CDR3aa: CASSQGLAGVDEQFF
CDR3nt: TGTGCCAGCAGCCAAGGACTAGCGGGAGTTGATGAGCAGTTCTTC
abundance: -
d_gene: TRBD2
j_gene: TRBJ2-1
v_gene: TRBV6-4

CDR3aa: CASSGAATRTDTQYF
CDR3nt: TGTGCCAGCAGTGGGGCAGCGACCCGCACAGATACGCAGTATTTT
abundance: -
d_gene: -
j_gene: TRBJ2-3
v_gene: TRBV6-1

CDR3aa: CASSSGGLGAFF
CDR3nt: TGTGCCAGCAGCTCAGGTGGACTTGGAGCTTTCTTT
abundance: few
d_gene: -
j_gene: TRBJ1-1
v_gene: TRBV7-9

CDR3aa: CASSLRLAGALNEQFF
CDR3nt: TGTGCCAGCAGCTTGCGATTAGCGGGAGCTCTCAATGAGCAGTTCTTC
abundance: -
d_gene: TRBD2
j_gene: TRBJ2-1
v_gene: TRBV5-6

CDR3aa: CASSRRAGTYEQYF
CDR3nt: TGTGCCAGCAGTCGACGCGCCGGCACCTACGAGCAGTACTTC
abundance: -
d_gene: -
j_gene: TRBJ2-7
v_gene: TRBV28

CDR3aa: CASSILREAESTDTQYF
CDR3nt: TGTGCCAGTAGTATCCTTCGAGAAGCGGAAAGCACAGATACGCAGTATTTT
abundance: -
d_gene: -
j_gene: TRBJ2-3
v_gene: TRBV19

CDR3aa: CAREQRARGNTIYF
CDR3nt: TGTGCCAGGGAACAAAGGGCCCGCGGAAACACCATATATTTT
abundance: -
d_gene: -
j_gene: TRBJ1-3
v_gene: TRBV6-1

CDR3aa: CASSFLNYGYTF
CDR3nt: TGTGCCAGCAGTTTTCTGAACTATGGCTACACCTTC
abundance: -
d_gene: -
j_gene: TRBJ1-2
v_gene: TRBV6-5

CDR3aa: CASSSGGEQFF
CDR3nt: TGTGCCAGCAGCTCGGGGGGTGAGCAGTTCTTC
abundance: -
d_gene: TRBD2
j_gene: TRBJ2-1
v_gene: TRBV11-3

CDR3aa: CASSSVSGRNAGELFF
CDR3nt: TGTGCCAGCAGCTCCGTCAGCGGGAGGAACGCCGGGGAGCTGTTTTTT
abundance: -
d_gene: TRBD2
j_gene: TRBJ2-2
v_gene: TRBV11-2